Listed below are T cell receptor beta chains from one sample, sequenced in a study of identical twins. MiXCR was run by TCRdb on the 5' RACE reads, yielding one entry per CDR3 protein. The repertoire holds a few hundred thousand distinct CDR3 sequences, with about 10% as singletons. Sequencing was performed on memory T cells sorted from blood. The source is a man aged 50-60 years in good health. CDR3s include the opening cysteine and the closing phenylalanine or tryptophan. D genes are given only for firm matches. The listing skips clone size in some rows; elsewhere it reads once, few, many or a size class.

V	D	J	size	DNA	CDR3
TRBV20-1	.	TRBJ1-4	.	TGCAGTGCTAGAGCTCTGGATGAAAAACTGTTTTTT	CSARALDEKLFF
TRBV11-2	TRBD1	TRBJ2-2	many	TGTGCCAGCAGCCTAAACAGGTGGGACAGGGCCAATCCCATCACCGGGGAGCTGTTTTTT	CASSLNRWDRANPITGELFF
TRBV2	.	TRBJ2-1	few	TGTGCCAGCAGTGTGGGACGGATGCGTGAAGAGCAGTTCTTC	CASSVGRMREEQFF
TRBV5-1	TRBD1	TRBJ1-3	few	TGCGCCAGCAGCGCAGGGACAGGGCTTAGATCTGGAAACACCATATATTTT	CASSAGTGLRSGNTIYF
TRBV19	.	TRBJ1-5	many	TGTGCCAGTAGTATAGTGTCTCCTCAGCCCCAGCATTTT	CASSIVSPQPQHF
TRBV7-2	.	TRBJ1-6	many	TGTGCCAGCAGCTTAGCCCCTGGAGGGAAATCACTTTCACCCCTCCACTTT	CASSLAPGGKSLSPLHF
TRBV5-1	TRBD2	TRBJ2-1	few	TGCGCCACGCGGTCTAGCGGGGTATACAATGAGCAGTTCTTC	CATRSSGVYNEQFF
TRBV20-1	.	TRBJ2-3	many	TGCAGTGCCTCGGGTATGGCGGGAATCACAGATACGCAGTATTTT	CSASGMAGITDTQYF
TRBV5-1	TRBD1	TRBJ2-3	.	TGCGCCAGCAGCCTCCAGACAGGGCTGGGCACAGATACGCAGTATTTT	CASSLQTGLGTDTQYF
TRBV19	TRBD2	TRBJ2-2	.	TGTGCCAGTGCTCCTCTAGCGGCCGGCACCGGGGAGCTGTTTTTT	CASAPLAAGTGELFF
TRBV11-2	.	TRBJ2-2	many	TGTGCCAGCAGCTTAGGTACCAGGGCGAACACCGGGGAGCTGTTTTTT	CASSLGTRANTGELFF
TRBV30	.	TRBJ1-2	few	TGTGCCTGGACTAATATTCGTGGGGGCTACACCTTC	CAWTNIRGGYTF
TRBV27	.	TRBJ2-3	.	TGTGCCAGCAGCCTAGAGGGGGGGCCCAATACGCAGTATTTT	CASSLEGGPNTQYF
TRBV25-1	.	TRBJ2-1	few	TGTGCCAGCAGTGAATATAAAGGAGGGGGGGGCGGTGGGAAGTTCTTC	CASSEYKGGGGGGKFF
TRBV28	.	TRBJ2-3	many	TGTGCCAGCAGTCCCCCTAGCACAGATACGCAGTATTTT	CASSPPSTDTQYF
TRBV7-3	.	TRBJ2-1	few	TGTGCCAGCAGCTTAACTGCGGGAAACTACAATGAGCAGTTCTTC	CASSLTAGNYNEQFF
TRBV5-1	.	TRBJ2-6	.	TGCGCCAGCAGCATCCAGGGCTCTGGGGCCAACGTCCTGACTTTC	CASSIQGSGANVLTF
TRBV7-6	.	TRBJ2-2	.	TGTGCCAGCAGCTTACAAGCGGCCAACACCGGGGAGCTGTTTTTT	CASSLQAANTGELFF
TRBV3-1	.	TRBJ2-3	.	TGTGCCAGCAGCCAGATCCAGCAGGGTACGCAGTATTTT	CASSQIQQGTQYF
TRBV12-3/TRBV12-4	.	TRBJ2-1	.	TGTGCCAGCACCGAGTCCCGAGCGGGCAATGAGCAGTTCTTC	CASTESRAGNEQFF
TRBV10-1	.	TRBJ2-5	many	TGCGCCAGCAGTGATTCCGGGATGGAGACCCAGTACTTC	CASSDSGMETQYF
TRBV4-1	.	TRBJ2-2	few	TGCGCCAGCAGCCAACCAGGGGGGGACGCGAACACCGGGGAGCTGTTTTTT	CASSQPGGDANTGELFF
TRBV5-1	.	TRBJ2-1	many	TGCGCCAGCAGCTTGGGACAGGGAGGTGAGCAGTTCTTC	CASSLGQGGEQFF
TRBV4-1	.	TRBJ2-5	.	TGCGCCAGCAGCCAAAGTGTCGCTAGGGAGACCCAGTACTTC	CASSQSVARETQYF
TRBV2	.	TRBJ1-2	few	TGTGCCAGCAGTGGATGGGGCGACAGGAACTATGGCTACACCTTC	CASSGWGDRNYGYTF
TRBV10-3	TRBD2	TRBJ2-3	many	TGTGCCATCAGTGACCCCTCTAGCGGGGGGGCTTCGGGCACAGATACGCAGTATTTT	CAISDPSSGGASGTDTQYF
TRBV20-1	.	TRBJ2-7	.	TGCAGTGCTAGAGATTCTCAGAGGAGGGTAGGAGAGCAGTACTTC	CSARDSQRRVGEQYF
TRBV20-1	TRBD1	TRBJ2-7	many	TGCAGTGCCGGAATAAGGGCCGGGACAGCCTACGAGCAGTACTTC	CSAGIRAGTAYEQYF
TRBV18	.	TRBJ1-1	few	TGTGCCAGCTCCTCTAGGCGGGACACTGAAGCTTTCTTT	CASSSRRDTEAFF
TRBV20-1	.	TRBJ2-7	many	TGCAGTGCTAGAGATATCCGACACGCTTACGAGCAGTACTTC	CSARDIRHAYEQYF
TRBV27	TRBD1	TRBJ1-6	many	TGTGCCAGCAGTGTAACAGGGGGAGGGGTAGGTTCACCCCTCCACTTT	CASSVTGGGVGSPLHF
TRBV14	.	TRBJ2-7	.	TGTGCCAGCAGCCAAGCCGGGACATTGGGGTTAGAGCAGTACTTC	CASSQAGTLGLEQYF
TRBV7-8	.	TRBJ1-2	many	TGTGCCAGCAGCTACCGGAGCACAGGGTCCAACTATGGCTACACCTTC	CASSYRSTGSNYGYTF
TRBV19	TRBD1	TRBJ1-1	.	TGTGCCAGTAGAACTCGACAGGGGCTAACTGAAGCTTTCTTT	CASRTRQGLTEAFF
TRBV20-1	TRBD1	TRBJ2-7	few	TGCAGTGCTAGATCTACGACAGGGGTCGTGGAGCAGTACTTC	CSARSTTGVVEQYF
TRBV7-9	TRBD2	TRBJ2-1	few	TGTGCCAGCAGCGTGGGACTAGCGGGCAACAATGAGCAGTTCTTC	CASSVGLAGNNEQFF
TRBV27	TRBD2	TRBJ2-7	many	TGTGCCAGCAGCTTGACTAGCGGAACCGAGCAGTACTTC	CASSLTSGTEQYF
TRBV5-1	TRBD1	TRBJ1-5	.	TGCGCCAGCAGCCCATCCGGGACAGGAGGCAATCAGCCCCAGCATTTT	CASSPSGTGGNQPQHF
TRBV7-2	.	TRBJ2-3	many	TGTGCCAGCAGCCTTGGGATAACTAGCACAGATACGCAGTATTTT	CASSLGITSTDTQYF
TRBV14	TRBD2	TRBJ2-1	.	TGTGCCAGCAGCCAATACGTTGGACTAGCGGGGAATGAGCAGTTCTTC	CASSQYVGLAGNEQFF
TRBV28	.	TRBJ1-1	many	TGTGCCAGCGGGCCCGGACATGGGGGCACTGAAGCTTTCTTT	CASGPGHGGTEAFF
TRBV28	TRBD1	TRBJ2-7	few	TGTGCCAGCAGGACCGGGACAGGGGGTTTACACGAGCAGTACTTC	CASRTGTGGLHEQYF
TRBV7-9	.	TRBJ2-1	many	TGTGCCAGCGAACCTCAACGGCTAGGGGCCCATGAGCAGTTCTTC	CASEPQRLGAHEQFF
TRBV15	TRBD1	TRBJ2-1	many	TGTGCCACCAGCCAAGAGGACAGGGAGGTTGACAATGAGCAGTTCTTC	CATSQEDREVDNEQFF
TRBV28	.	TRBJ2-7	.	TGTGCCAGCAGGGGTGGGACGGTCTCCTACGAGCAGTACTTC	CASRGGTVSYEQYF
TRBV7-2	TRBD1	TRBJ1-6	many	TGTGCCAGCAGCTTAGGTCCAGGGGGTTCACCCCTCCACTTT	CASSLGPGGSPLHF
TRBV4-2	TRBD1	TRBJ2-2	.	TGTGCCAGCAGCCCCGTGGGGACAGCGAGCACCGGGGAGCTGTTTTTT	CASSPVGTASTGELFF
TRBV18	TRBD1	TRBJ2-3	many	TGTGCCAGCCTACGAGGGGACAGGGGGCGCGAGGATACGCAGTATTTT	CASLRGDRGREDTQYF
TRBV15	.	TRBJ1-2	many	TGTGCCACCAGCAGAGTGAATAGGGGAGGCTATGGCTACACCTTC	CATSRVNRGGYGYTF
TRBV29-1	.	TRBJ2-2	.	TGCAGCGTTGGGTATCCGCTAGCGTGGGCCACCGGGGAGCTGTTTTTT	CSVGYPLAWATGELFF
TRBV7-2	.	TRBJ2-6	.	TGTGCCAGCAGCCCGTGGGTCTCTGGGGCCAACGTCCTGACTTTC	CASSPWVSGANVLTF
TRBV7-7	.	TRBJ2-5	many	TGTGCTAGCAGCCAGACCGGGACCAAAGAGACCCAGTACTTC	CASSQTGTKETQYF
TRBV19	TRBD1	TRBJ1-1	.	TGTGCCACTAAAAGGACAGGGGGCATGAACACTGAAGCTTTCTTT	CATKRTGGMNTEAFF
TRBV6-1	TRBD1	TRBJ1-5	many	TGTGCCAGCAGGCAAACAGGGGGCGGACGTCAGCCCCAGCATTTT	CASRQTGGGRQPQHF
TRBV27	TRBD1	TRBJ1-4	.	TGTGCCAGCAGAACCGACAGGGGCGGTAAACTGTTTTTT	CASRTDRGGKLFF